This T cell receptor beta chain is drawn from a study of blood T cell repertoires in COVID-19. Across the whole study: T cells, B-cell-depleted T cells, or PBMCs supplied cDNA or gDNA.

Sequenced by immunoSEQ multiplex PCR; TCRdb stores in-frame clones only, minus some. The sample includes fewer than 250,000 clones, roughly 80% of them seen just once. The CDR3 has 16 amino acids. V was cut by 0 bases and J by 6 bases, with 12 bases left in between. Germline CDR1 reads LGHNA; CDR2 reads YSLEER. J is TRBJ1-6 and V is TRBV4-3; D not resolved. The sequence was obtained from a man aged 60 to 69 with acute or convalescent COVID-19. Sequenced: peripheral blood. The CDR3 spells CASSQDRSSSNSPLHF. For the CDR3, the DNA is TGCGCCAGCAGCCAAGATCGGAGTTCGAGTAATTCACCCCTCCACTTT.